What follows is one TCR beta chain and its context. The sample belongs to a study of Ad26.COV2.S vaccination and SARS-CoV-2 variants. Study summary: Among those in the COV1001 Ad26.COV2.S trial arm was the donor. The authors gave Ad26.COV2.S intramuscularly, either once or twice 56 days apart.

Noted treatment: roughly 18 received Ad26.COV2.S at low or high dose, single or two shots; about 5 received placebo; per-sample allocation not given. Sampling was done on day 63 after the first vaccine or placebo injection. The CDR3 is 13 residues long. V was shortened by 6 bases and J by 4 bases, with 12 bases between the two germline ends. Germline V gives CDR1 ENHRY, CDR2 SYGVKD. This table comes from immunoSEQ multiplex PCR, and its TCRdb copy is limited to in-frame clones, with some not included. The sample holds over 300,000 clones, 83% seen once. This clonotype was obtained from a person aged 18-65 years who received the Ad26.COV2.S COVID-19 vaccine or a placebo. The rearrangement uses TRBV10-3 and TRBJ1-1, with TRBD1 as a possible D gene (5 bases). The sequenced sample was peripheral blood, obtained in a trial of Ad26.COV2.S vaccine versus placebo. CDR3 residues: CAIRGRDSTEAFF. The CDR3 region has the DNA TGTGCCATCAGGGGGCGAGACTCCACTGAAGCTTTCTTT.